A selection of T cell receptor beta chains follows, all from one sample in a study of blood T cell repertoires in COVID-19. This table comes from immunoSEQ multiplex PCR, and its TCRdb copy is limited to in-frame clones, with some not included. In the table there are roughly 100,000 clones, under 90% of which are singletons. Sequencing used peripheral blood. These receptors all stem from a man older than 75 with acute or convalescent COVID-19. CDR3s include the opening cysteine and the closing phenylalanine or tryptophan. Each record gives: clone size, V gene, CDR3 length, D gene, J gene, CDR3 DNA, CDR3 protein. A D gene is named only where the DNA matches it firmly. Expanded clones get a size class; other rows say once, few or many, or leave the size out.

size: once; V: TRBV2; length: 12; D: TRBD1; J: TRBJ1-2; DNA: TGTGCCAGCCAGGACAGGTCATATGGCTACACCTTC; CDR3: CASQDRSYGYTF
size: NA; V: TRBV19; length: 16; D: TRBD1; J: TRBJ1-2; DNA: TGTGCCAGTAGTATTCTAGGGGACAGATTCCTCTATGGCTACACCTTC; CDR3: CASSILGDRFLYGYTF
size: once; V: TRBV27; length: 15; D: TRBD2; J: TRBJ2-7; DNA: TGTGCCAGCAGTTTAGCGGGAGGGCCCTCCTACGAGCAGTACTTC; CDR3: CASSLAGGPSYEQYF
size: NA; V: TRBV4-3; length: 15; D: TRBD1; J: TRBJ1-2; DNA: TGCGCCAGCAGCCAAGAATCGGGACAGGGGTACGGCTACACCTTC; CDR3: CASSQESGQGYGYTF
size: NA; V: TRBV11-2; length: 14; D: NA; J: TRBJ2-5; DNA: TGTGCCAGCAGCTTAGGATTGGGGGGAGAGACCCAGTACTTC; CDR3: CASSLGLGGETQYF
size: few; V: TRBV3-1/TRBV3-2; length: 17; D: NA; J: TRBJ2-7; DNA: TGTGCCAGCAGCCAAGGGTCAAAGGGCAGGGTCTACTACGAGCAGTACTTC; CDR3: CASSQGSKGRVYYEQYF
size: NA; V: TRBV6-1; length: 16; D: NA; J: TRBJ2-2; DNA: TGTGCCAGCAGTGAATTTTGGACAGCTAACACCGGGGAGCTGTTTTTT; CDR3: CASSEFWTANTGELFF
size: NA; V: TRBV28; length: 14; D: TRBD1; J: TRBJ2-5; DNA: TGTGCCAGCAGACGGACAGGGCTGGTTGAGACCCAGTACTTC; CDR3: CASRRTGLVETQYF
size: NA; V: TRBV7-9; length: 12; D: NA; J: TRBJ1-1; DNA: TGTGCCAGCAGCTTAGATCTGTTCGAAGCTTTCTTT; CDR3: CASSLDLFEAFF
size: few; V: TRBV6-5; length: 14; D: TRBD1; J: TRBJ2-7; DNA: TGTGCCAGCAGTCAAACAGGGGGCTTACGCGAGCAGTACTTC; CDR3: CASSQTGGLREQYF
size: NA; V: TRBV5-1; length: 12; D: NA; J: TRBJ2-2; DNA: TGCGCCAGCAGCCACGAGTCCGGGGAGCTGTTTTTT; CDR3: CASSHESGELFF
size: NA; V: TRBV5-1; length: 14; D: NA; J: TRBJ2-1; DNA: TGCGCCAGCAGCCTAGCCCCTCGTGTTTATGAGCAGTTCTTC; CDR3: CASSLAPRVYEQFF
size: NA; V: TRBV6-6; length: 12; D: NA; J: TRBJ2-5; DNA: TGTGCCAGCAAGGGGGACCAAGAGACCCAGTACTTC; CDR3: CASKGDQETQYF
size: once; V: TRBV29-1; length: 13; D: NA; J: TRBJ1-4; DNA: TGCAGCGTTCTGCAGGGAGGGAATGAAAAACTGTTTTTT; CDR3: CSVLQGGNEKLFF
size: NA; V: TRBV7-2; length: 15; D: NA; J: TRBJ2-2; DNA: TGTGCCAGCAGCTTAGGGGCAGGGAACACCGGGGAGCTGTTTTTT; CDR3: CASSLGAGNTGELFF
size: NA; V: TRBV3-1/TRBV3-2; length: 15; D: NA; J: TRBJ1-1; DNA: TGTGCCAGCAGCCAAGATCGGGGGGCCAACACTGAAGCTTTCTTT; CDR3: CASSQDRGANTEAFF
size: NA; V: TRBV10-3; length: 13; D: TRBD2; J: TRBJ2-3; DNA: TGTGCCATCAGTGATACTAGCGAAGATACGCAGTATTTT; CDR3: CAISDTSEDTQYF
size: NA; V: TRBV23-1; length: 18; D: NA; J: TRBJ1-1; DNA: TGCGCCAGCAGTCAATTTCTTGGACAGCTCTACATGAACACTGAAGCTTTCTTT; CDR3: CASSQFLGQLYMNTEAFF
size: NA; V: TRBV19; length: 15; D: TRBD2; J: TRBJ2-2; DNA: TGTGCCAGTAGTATATGGGCGGGGGGAACCGGGGAGCTGTTTTTT; CDR3: CASSIWAGGTGELFF
size: NA; V: TRBV6-4; length: 16; D: TRBD2; J: TRBJ2-3; DNA: TGTGCCAGCAGTGTGACTAGCGGGGGGAAGTCAGATACGCAGTATTTT; CDR3: CASSVTSGGKSDTQYF
size: NA; V: TRBV7-2; length: 14; D: NA; J: TRBJ2-1; DNA: TGTGCCAGCAGCTTAAGCGGGTCCTACAATGAGCAGTTCTTC; CDR3: CASSLSGSYNEQFF
size: NA; V: TRBV5-1; length: 15; D: NA; J: TRBJ1-6; DNA: TGCGCCAGCAGCTTGGGGCTGACCTATAATTCACCCCTCCACTTT; CDR3: CASSLGLTYNSPLHF
size: NA; V: TRBV7-2; length: 15; D: NA; J: TRBJ2-3; DNA: TGTGCCAGCAACCCGAAGGGAGGACTAATAGGTACGCAGTATTTT; CDR3: CASNPKGGLIGTQYF
size: NA; V: TRBV5-5; length: 12; D: TRBD1; J: TRBJ2-7; DNA: TGTGCCAGCAGCGGGACAGTTTACGAGCAGTACTTC; CDR3: CASSGTVYEQYF
size: NA; V: TRBV7-2; length: 15; D: NA; J: TRBJ2-7; DNA: TGTGCCAGCAGCTTAGACGCGGGCTCATCCTACGAGCAGTACTTC; CDR3: CASSLDAGSSYEQYF
size: NA; V: TRBV6-2/TRBV6-3; length: 15; D: TRBD2; J: TRBJ2-5; DNA: TGTGCCAGCAGTTACACCGCGGGAGGCTGGGAGACCCAGTACTTC; CDR3: CASSYTAGGWETQYF
size: NA; V: TRBV7-9; length: 14; D: TRBD1; J: TRBJ2-2; DNA: TGTGCCAGCAGATCATCAGGGGGCGGCGGGGAGCTGTTTTTT; CDR3: CASRSSGGGGELFF
size: NA; V: TRBV28; length: 11; D: NA; J: TRBJ2-1; DNA: TGTGCCAGCAGTTTAGTGAGTGAGCAGTTCTTC; CDR3: CASSLVSEQFF
size: once; V: TRBV28; length: 12; D: NA; J: TRBJ2-7; DNA: TGTGCCAGCAGTTTAGACAGCTACGAGCAGTACTTC; CDR3: CASSLDSYEQYF
size: NA; V: TRBV7-9; length: 16; D: TRBD1; J: TRBJ1-2; DNA: TGTGCCAGCAGCTTAGATCGGGGGACAGGGAACTATGGCTACACCTTC; CDR3: CASSLDRGTGNYGYTF
size: NA; V: TRBV2; length: 15; D: NA; J: TRBJ2-5; DNA: TGTGCCAGCAGTGAAGCAGGGCAGGGGGGAGAGACCCAGTACTTC; CDR3: CASSEAGQGGETQYF
size: NA; V: TRBV10-3; length: 14; D: NA; J: TRBJ2-7; DNA: TGTGCCATCAGTGAGTCGGATCTACGAGGGGAGCAGTACTTC; CDR3: CAISESDLRGEQYF
size: NA; V: TRBV5-1; length: 16; D: TRBD1; J: TRBJ2-3; DNA: TGCGCCAGCAGCCCCTACCCTGACAGGGGAACAGATACGCAGTATTTT; CDR3: CASSPYPDRGTDTQYF
size: NA; V: TRBV28; length: 18; D: TRBD1; J: TRBJ2-7; DNA: TGTGCCAGCAGTTCCTCCCCCTCCCGGACAGGGGGCGTATTCGAGCAGTACTTC; CDR3: CASSSSPSRTGGVFEQYF
size: NA; V: TRBV7-2; length: 13; D: NA; J: TRBJ1-6; DNA: TGTGCCAGCAGCCCACAGGTGGATTCACCCCTCCACTTT; CDR3: CASSPQVDSPLHF
size: NA; V: TRBV3-1/TRBV3-2; length: 19; D: NA; J: TRBJ2-6; DNA: TGTGCCAGCAGCCATTATAGTGCAGGGGTAATTTCTGGGGCCAACGTCCTGACTTTC; CDR3: CASSHYSAGVISGANVLTF
size: NA; V: TRBV28; length: 12; D: NA; J: TRBJ2-5; DNA: TGTGCCAGCAGTTTACTACAGGAGACCCAGTACTTC; CDR3: CASSLLQETQYF
size: NA; V: TRBV11-3; length: 14; D: NA; J: TRBJ1-1; DNA: TGTGCCAGCAGCTTAACGGGGGTGAACACTGAAGCTTTCTTT; CDR3: CASSLTGVNTEAFF
size: few; V: TRBV6-5; length: 14; D: NA; J: TRBJ2-1; DNA: TGTGCCAGCAGTCGTACGAGCTCCTACAATGAGCAGTTCTTC; CDR3: CASSRTSSYNEQFF
size: NA; V: TRBV15; length: 16; D: TRBD1; J: TRBJ1-4; DNA: TGTGCCACCAGCAGAGATCGAGGGACAGGGAATGAAAAACTGTTTTTT; CDR3: CATSRDRGTGNEKLFF
size: NA; V: TRBV2; length: 19; D: TRBD2; J: TRBJ2-1; DNA: TGTGCCAGCAGTGAATCGCCCCTCGGACTAGCGGGTGGCTACAATGAGCAGTTCTTC; CDR3: CASSESPLGLAGGYNEQFF
size: once; V: TRBV4-1; length: 16; D: NA; J: TRBJ2-6; DNA: TGCGCCAGCAGCCTCGGACAGAGCTCTGGGGCCAACGTCCTGACTTTC; CDR3: CASSLGQSSGANVLTF
size: NA; V: TRBV29-1; length: 12; D: TRBD1; J: TRBJ1-2; DNA: TGCAGCGCGAGACAGGGAAACTATGGCTACACCTTC; CDR3: CSARQGNYGYTF
size: NA; V: TRBV7-9; length: 17; D: TRBD1; J: TRBJ2-2; DNA: TGTGCCAGCAGCTTAGGCGCTACCGGGACAGACACCGGGGAGCTGTTTTTT; CDR3: CASSLGATGTDTGELFF
size: NA; V: TRBV18; length: 15; D: NA; J: TRBJ2-7; DNA: TGTGCCAGCTCACCAGGAGGGCAGAGCTCCTACGAGCAGTACTTC; CDR3: CASSPGGQSSYEQYF
size: NA; V: TRBV19; length: 15; D: TRBD1; J: TRBJ2-1; DNA: TGTGCCAGTAGTGGACAGGGACGACCCTACAATGAGCAGTTCTTC; CDR3: CASSGQGRPYNEQFF
size: NA; V: TRBV27; length: 14; D: NA; J: TRBJ2-7; DNA: TGTGCCAGCAGTTTACGCCGGGACTTTTACGAGCAGTACTTC; CDR3: CASSLRRDFYEQYF
size: NA; V: TRBV7-9; length: 12; D: NA; J: TRBJ1-2; DNA: TGTGCCAGCAGCTTAGCCGACAGAGGCTACACCTTC; CDR3: CASSLADRGYTF